The rows below give T cell receptor beta chains drawn from one sample of a study of CD8 T cells in ankylosing spondylitis. TCRdb used MiXCR to reprocess the 5' RACE reads, holding one entry per CDR3 protein. The sample holds about 220,000 distinct CDR3 sequences, around 6.6% seen once. The sequencing sample was made of blood, either unsorted or a sorted T cell fraction (not recorded which). These receptors were taken from a male donor with ankylosing spondylitis. Both conserved end residues are part of each CDR3. D genes are given only for firm matches. Some rows have no size entry. The others give once, few or many, or a class for an expanded clone.

DNA | CDR3 | size | V | length | J | D
TGTGCCAGCAGCCACACCACAAGGAATGAGCAGTTCTTC | CASSHTTRNEQFF | many | TRBV7-9 | 13 | TRBJ2-1 | -
TGCGCCAGCAGCCCGACTGGGGGTGACAAAAACATTCAGTACTTC | CASSPTGGDKNIQYF | many | TRBV5-1 | 15 | TRBJ2-4 | -
TGTGCCAGCAGCCCGCGACAGAGGGCTAACTATGGCTACACCTTC | CASSPRQRANYGYTF | many | TRBV7-9 | 15 | TRBJ1-2 | -
TGTGCCAGCAGTGGCGGACGGACTAGCACAGATACGCAGTATTTT | CASSGGRTSTDTQYF | few | TRBV25-1 | 15 | TRBJ2-3 | -
TGTGCCAGCAGCGTAGAAGGGTGGGACTATGGCTACACCTTC | CASSVEGWDYGYTF | many | TRBV9 | 14 | TRBJ1-2 | -
TGCAGTGCGCGGACTAGGCGGAATGAGCAGTTCTTC | CSARTRRNEQFF | many | TRBV20-1 | 12 | TRBJ2-1 | TRBD2
TGTGCCAGCAGTGAAAGTCGCGGGAATACGCAGTATTTT | CASSESRGNTQYF | many | TRBV25-1 | 13 | TRBJ2-3 | -
TGCAGTGCGCCCGGGACAGGGGTTTCACCCCTCCACTTT | CSAPGTGVSPLHF | many | TRBV20-1 | 13 | TRBJ1-6 | TRBD1
TGTGCCAGCAGCGGACGGACTACCTACGAGCAGTACTTC | CASSGRTTYEQYF | - | TRBV7-9 | 13 | TRBJ2-7 | -
TGCAGTGCTAGAGCTTTGGGGACAGAATCGGAGGGCTACACCTTC | CSARALGTESEGYTF | many | TRBV20-1 | 15 | TRBJ1-2 | TRBD1
TGTGCCATCAGCCCCGTCCTCGTCTACGGGCAGTTCTTC | CAISPVLVYGQFF | - | TRBV5-6 | 13 | TRBJ2-1 | -
TGTGCCAGCAGCTTGGGCAGGAGCTCCTATAATTCACCCCTCCACTTT | CASSLGRSSYNSPLHF | - | TRBV5-5 | 16 | TRBJ1-6 | -
TGTGCCAGCAGTGAGTTGCGCGGGAGAGCCAAAAACATTCAGTACTTC | CASSELRGRAKNIQYF | few | TRBV25-1 | 16 | TRBJ2-4 | TRBD2
TGTGCCAGCAGCTTAGGTGGGACTAGCGAAGATACGCAGTATTTT | CASSLGGTSEDTQYF | - | TRBV11-2 | 15 | TRBJ2-3 | TRBD2
TGCAGTGCTAGAGGGACTAGCGGGAGCTCTGGGGCCAACGTCCTGACTTTC | CSARGTSGSSGANVLTF | many | TRBV20-1 | 17 | TRBJ2-6 | TRBD2
TGCGCCAGCAGCCAAGACAGGGAAACTGAAGCTTTCTTT | CASSQDRETEAFF | many | TRBV4-3 | 13 | TRBJ1-1 | -
TGCGCCAGCAGCGAACTCGACAGAAGTCCCTACGAGCAGTACTTC | CASSELDRSPYEQYF | many | TRBV5-1 | 15 | TRBJ2-7 | -
TGTGCCACCAGCAGAGTTACTAGCGCCCAGAACCACGAGCAGTACTTC | CATSRVTSAQNHEQYF | few | TRBV15 | 16 | TRBJ2-7 | TRBD2